Listed below are T cell receptor beta chains from one sample, sequenced in a study of Graves' ophthalmopathy and Graves' hyperthyroidism. TCRdb fed the multiplex PCR reads into MiXCR, producing one record per CDR3 protein. Of about 370,000 distinct CDR3 sequences in the sample, approximately 17% were seen once. The material sequenced was peripheral blood. The receptors were gathered from an adult woman with stable Graves' hyperthyroidism. The CDR3 runs from the conserved cysteine through the conserved F or W. The D gene is left open where the match is weak. Clone size, where shown, is once, few, many, or a class for clones that have expanded.

D gene	V gene	J gene	clone size	CDR3 DNA	CDR3 protein
-	TRBV2	TRBJ1-2	many	TGTGCCAGCAGCCCGGATGGAGACTATGGCTACACCTTC	CASSPDGDYGYTF
-	TRBV6-2/TRBV6-3	TRBJ2-4	many	TGTGCCAGCAACGAACGGGGCGTTCTAGCCAAAAACATTAAGTACTTC	CASNERGVLAKNIKYF
TRBD1	TRBV7-9	TRBJ2-7	many	TGTGCCAGCAGCTCCCAGGGACAGGGTCGGTACGAGCAGTACTTC	CASSSQGQGRYEQYF
-	TRBV2	TRBJ2-7	many	TGTGCCAGCAGTGACGGCCCCTACGAGCAGTACTTC	CASSDGPYEQYF
-	TRBV24-1	TRBJ2-7	-	TGTGCCACCAGTGTGAAGGGCTCCTACGAGCAGTACTTC	CATSVKGSYEQYF
-	TRBV7-8	TRBJ1-1	-	TGTGCCAGCAGCCGATCGCGGGGCGCTGAAGCTTTCTTT	CASSRSRGAEAFF
-	TRBV5-1	TRBJ1-1	many	TGCGCCAGCAGCTTAGCCCAGGGCGCGTCTGAAGCTTTCTTT	CASSLAQGASEAFF
-	TRBV13	TRBJ1-3	many	TGTGCCAGCAGCTTAAAAGCCGGGGGCAGAGACACCATATATTTT	CASSLKAGGRDTIYF
-	TRBV15	TRBJ1-2	many	TGTGCCACCAGCAGAGATTCGGGCGCGCGGGGCTACACCTTC	CATSRDSGARGYTF
-	TRBV7-8	TRBJ2-5	many	TGTGCCAGCAGCTTAGTGTGGTGGGGGCCAGAGACCCAGTACTTC	CASSLVWWGPETQYF
TRBD1	TRBV20-1	TRBJ2-7	many	TGCAGTGCCGATGGGACAGGGGACGCATACGAGCAGTACTTC	CSADGTGDAYEQYF
TRBD1	TRBV6-6	TRBJ1-1	many	TGTGCCAGCAGTCTAGCCAGGGGGCTTGGGACTGAAGCTTTCTTT	CASSLARGLGTEAFF
-	TRBV28	TRBJ1-2	many	TGTGCCAGCAGTTTAGGGGACGCCGAGGGCTACACCTTC	CASSLGDAEGYTF
TRBD1	TRBV6-1	TRBJ1-1	many	TGTGCCAGCAGTGACGGGACAGTTGAGTCGGCTTTCTTT	CASSDGTVESAFF
TRBD1	TRBV11-2	TRBJ2-2	few	TGTGCCAGCAGCTTAAAAAGACAGGGGGCCGGGGAGCTGTTTTTT	CASSLKRQGAGELFF
-	TRBV19	TRBJ1-5	-	TGTGCCAGTAGTCCAACAGCCTATAGCAATCAGCCCCAGCATTTT	CASSPTAYSNQPQHF
TRBD1	TRBV20-1	TRBJ2-5	many	TGCAGTGCTAGAGTGGCAGGGGGCAGAGAGACCCAGTACTTC	CSARVAGGRETQYF
-	TRBV7-3	TRBJ2-7	many	TGTGCCAGCAGCCTATTCTCGGGACGGAGCTACGGGCAGTACTTC	CASSLFSGRSYGQYF
-	TRBV12-3/TRBV12-4	TRBJ2-7	many	TGTGCCAGCAGCCCAGGACATTACTACGAGCAGTACTTC	CASSPGHYYEQYF
-	TRBV30	TRBJ1-2	many	TGTGCCTGGAGTGTACGTTACCGGGGCGACTATGGCTACACCTTC	CAWSVRYRGDYGYTF
TRBD2	TRBV7-8	TRBJ2-7	many	TGTGCCAGCAGTCCCCTAGCGGGAGCGTACGAGCAGTACTTC	CASSPLAGAYEQYF
-	TRBV6-1	TRBJ2-2	many	TGTGCCAGCAAACGGACGGCGAACACCGGGGAGCTGTTTTTT	CASKRTANTGELFF
-	TRBV6-1	TRBJ2-5	-	TGTGCCAGCACCCTGGGGACCCAGTACTTC	CASTLGTQYF
-	TRBV6-1	TRBJ1-5	once	TGTGCCAGCAGTGCGTCGGGAAGCAATCAGCCCCAGCATTTT	CASSASGSNQPQHF
TRBD1	TRBV6-5	TRBJ1-5	-	TGTGCCAGCAGTTCCGACAGGGGGCGAACTCAGCCCCAGCATTTT	CASSSDRGRTQPQHF
TRBD1	TRBV9	TRBJ1-1	many	TGTGCCAGCAGCACGCTACAGGGGGGGAACACTGAAGCTTTCTTT	CASSTLQGGNTEAFF
-	TRBV2	TRBJ1-5	many	TGTGCCAGCATGAACGGACTCACTGGTCATCAGCCCCAGCATTTT	CASMNGLTGHQPQHF
TRBD1	TRBV2	TRBJ1-1	many	TGTGCCATCGACAGGGGGAACACTGAAGCTTTCTTT	CAIDRGNTEAFF
-	TRBV27	TRBJ1-6	many	TGTGCCAGCAGTCGAACTCTTCCCCTTGGACAGCTTAATTCACCCCTCCACTTT	CASSRTLPLGQLNSPLHF
-	TRBV7-9	TRBJ1-1	-	TGTGCCAGCAGCCGCCCGGGGCCTATGAACACTGAAGCTTTCTTT	CASSRPGPMNTEAFF
TRBD2	TRBV4-2	TRBJ2-7	-	TGTGCCAGCAGCAAAAGCGGGGAGGCCTACGAGCAGTACTTC	CASSKSGEAYEQYF
-	TRBV25-1	TRBJ2-7	-	TGTGCCAGCAGTGCCTTGGGGGACTACGAGCAGTACTTC	CASSALGDYEQYF
-	TRBV2	TRBJ2-7	many	TGTGCCAGCAGGGTCGGCAGACATTACGAGCAGTACTTC	CASRVGRHYEQYF
-	TRBV7-2	TRBJ2-7	many	TGTGCCAGCAGCCTAAACTCGGTGGACGAGCAGTACTTC	CASSLNSVDEQYF
TRBD1	TRBV6-2/TRBV6-3	TRBJ1-1	few	TGTGCCAGCAGTTACTCGACAGGGGGCTTGAACACTGAAGCTTTCTTT	CASSYSTGGLNTEAFF
-	TRBV6-1	TRBJ1-2	-	TGTGCCAGCGTAGGACAGAACTATGGCTACACCTTC	CASVGQNYGYTF
TRBD2	TRBV7-6	TRBJ2-4	few	TGTGCCAGCAGCTTACCAGCGGGGCCCAAAAACATTCAGTACTTC	CASSLPAGPKNIQYF
-	TRBV6-1	TRBJ2-2	-	TGTGCCACGGACTCGGACACCGGGGAGCTGTTTTTT	CATDSDTGELFF
TRBD1	TRBV7-2	TRBJ1-5	many	TGTGCCAGCAGCTCCCATAAGTTACCGGGACAGGGTTTACAGCCCCAGCATTTT	CASSSHKLPGQGLQPQHF
-	TRBV29-1	TRBJ2-7	few	TGCAGCGTTCTCCGGGGCCTTAGCGAAGGGACCTACGAGCAGTACTTC	CSVLRGLSEGTYEQYF